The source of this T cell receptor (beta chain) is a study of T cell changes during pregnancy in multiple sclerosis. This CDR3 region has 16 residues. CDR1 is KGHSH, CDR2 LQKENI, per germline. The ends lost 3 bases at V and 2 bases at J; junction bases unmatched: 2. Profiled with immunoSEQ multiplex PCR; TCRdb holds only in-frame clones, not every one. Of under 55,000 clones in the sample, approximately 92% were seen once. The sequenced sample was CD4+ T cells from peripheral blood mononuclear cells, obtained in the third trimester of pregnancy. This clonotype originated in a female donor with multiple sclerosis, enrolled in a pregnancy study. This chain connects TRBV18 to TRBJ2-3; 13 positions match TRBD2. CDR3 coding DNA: TGTGCCAGCTCACCCGGGACTAGCGGGGCCACAGATACGCAGTATTTT. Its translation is CASSPGTSGATDTQYF.